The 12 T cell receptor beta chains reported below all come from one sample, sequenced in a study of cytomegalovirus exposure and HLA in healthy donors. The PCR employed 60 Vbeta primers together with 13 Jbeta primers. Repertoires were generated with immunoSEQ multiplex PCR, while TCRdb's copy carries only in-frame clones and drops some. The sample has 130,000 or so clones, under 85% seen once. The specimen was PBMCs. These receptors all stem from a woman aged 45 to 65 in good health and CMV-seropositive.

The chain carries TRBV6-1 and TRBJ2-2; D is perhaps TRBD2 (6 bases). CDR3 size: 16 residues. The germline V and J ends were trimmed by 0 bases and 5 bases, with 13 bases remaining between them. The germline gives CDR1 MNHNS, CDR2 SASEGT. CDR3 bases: TGTGCCAGCAGTGAAGCGCTTCGGGGGATAACCGGGGAGCTGTTTTTT. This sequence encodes CASSEALRGITGELFF.

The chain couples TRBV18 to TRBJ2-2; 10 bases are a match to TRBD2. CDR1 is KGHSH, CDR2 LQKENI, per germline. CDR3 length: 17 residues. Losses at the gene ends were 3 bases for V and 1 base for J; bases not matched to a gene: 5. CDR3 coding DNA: TGTGCCAGCTCACCTTGGACTAGCGGAGAGAACACCGGGGAGCTGTTTTTT. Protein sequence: CASSPWTSGENTGELFF.

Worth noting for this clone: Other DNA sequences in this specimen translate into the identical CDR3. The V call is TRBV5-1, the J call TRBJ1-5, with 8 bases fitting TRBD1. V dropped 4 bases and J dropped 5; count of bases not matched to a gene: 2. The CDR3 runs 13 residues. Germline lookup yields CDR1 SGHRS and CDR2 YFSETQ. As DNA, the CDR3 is TGCGCCAGCAGCGCGACAGGGGATCAGCCCCAGCATTTT. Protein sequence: CASSATGDQPQHF.

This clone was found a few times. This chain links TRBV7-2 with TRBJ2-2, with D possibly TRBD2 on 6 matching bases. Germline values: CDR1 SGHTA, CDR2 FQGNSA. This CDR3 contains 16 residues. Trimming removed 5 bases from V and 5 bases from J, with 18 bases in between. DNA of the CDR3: TGTGCCAGCAGCCCGGGGACTCTAGGTACAACCGGGGAGCTGTTTTTT. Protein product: CASSPGTLGTTGELFF.

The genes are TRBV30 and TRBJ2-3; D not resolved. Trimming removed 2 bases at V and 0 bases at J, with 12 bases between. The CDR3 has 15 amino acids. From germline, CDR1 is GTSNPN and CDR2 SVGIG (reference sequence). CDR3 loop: CAWSLYVGSTDTQYF. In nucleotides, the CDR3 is TGTGCCTGGAGTTTGTACGTCGGGAGCACAGATACGCAGTATTTT. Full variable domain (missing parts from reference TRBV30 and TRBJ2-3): SQTIHQWPATLVQPVGSPLSLECTVEGTSNPNLYWYRQAAGRGLQLLFYSVGIGQISSEVPQNLSASRPQDRQFILSSKKLLLSDSGFYLCAWSLYVGSTDTQYFGPGTRLTVL.

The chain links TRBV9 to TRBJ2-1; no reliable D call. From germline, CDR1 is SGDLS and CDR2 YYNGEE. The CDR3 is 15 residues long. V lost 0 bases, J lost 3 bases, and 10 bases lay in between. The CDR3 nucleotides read TGTGCCAGCAGCGTAGGCGTGACTGACTACAATGAGCAGTTCTTC. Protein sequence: CASSVGVTDYNEQFF.

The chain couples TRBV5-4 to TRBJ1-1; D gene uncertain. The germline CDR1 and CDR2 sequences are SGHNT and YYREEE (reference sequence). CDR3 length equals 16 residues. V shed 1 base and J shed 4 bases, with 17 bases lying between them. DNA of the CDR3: TGTGCCAGCAGCTTGTTACATTGGAGGTCGGGCACTGAAGCTTTCTTT. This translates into CASSLLHWRSGTEAFF.

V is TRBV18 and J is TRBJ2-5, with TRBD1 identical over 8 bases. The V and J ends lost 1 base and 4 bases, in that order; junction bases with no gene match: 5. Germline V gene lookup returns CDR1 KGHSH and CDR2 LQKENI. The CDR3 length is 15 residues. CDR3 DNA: TGTGCCAGCTCACCACTCGGACAGGGTGGAGAGACCCAGTACTTC. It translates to CASSPLGQGGETQYF. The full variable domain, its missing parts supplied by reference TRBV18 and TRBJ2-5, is NAGVMQNPRHLVRRRGQEARLRCSPMKGHSHVYWYRQLPEEGLKFMVYLQKENIIDESGMPKERFSAEFPKEGPSILRIQQVVRGDSAAYFCASSPLGQGGETQYFGPGTRLLVL.

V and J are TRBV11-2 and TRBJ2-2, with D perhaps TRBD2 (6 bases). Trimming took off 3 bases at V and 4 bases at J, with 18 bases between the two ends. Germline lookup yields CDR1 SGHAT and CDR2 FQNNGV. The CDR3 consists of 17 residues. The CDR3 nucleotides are TGTGCCAGCAGCTTGCAGGGCTGGGGGGAGGTCACCGGGGAGCTGTTTTTT. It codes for CASSLQGWGEVTGELFF.

In DNA form, the CDR3 reads TGTGCCTGGGGCCCGAGGGTCCCGGCAGATACGCAGTATTTT. This codes for CAWGPRVPADTQYF. The genes are TRBV30 and TRBJ2-3; D is perhaps TRBD2 (5 bases). This CDR3 has 14 amino acids. V was trimmed by 5 bases and J by 4 bases, leaving 16 bases between them. CDR1 and CDR2 (germline): GTSNPN, SVGIG (reference sequence).

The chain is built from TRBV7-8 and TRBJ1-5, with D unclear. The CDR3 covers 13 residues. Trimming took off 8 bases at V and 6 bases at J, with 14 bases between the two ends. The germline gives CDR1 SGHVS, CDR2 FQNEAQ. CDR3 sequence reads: CASSEGFGQPQHF. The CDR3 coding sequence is TGTGCCAGCTCCGAGGGTTTTGGTCAGCCCCAGCATTTT.

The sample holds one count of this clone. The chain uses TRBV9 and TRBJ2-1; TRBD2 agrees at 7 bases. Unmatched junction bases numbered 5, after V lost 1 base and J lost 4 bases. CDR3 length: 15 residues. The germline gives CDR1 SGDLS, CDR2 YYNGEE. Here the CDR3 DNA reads TGTGCCAGCAGCGTATCAGCGGGGATTTACAATGAGCAGTTCTTC. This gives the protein CASSVSAGIYNEQFF. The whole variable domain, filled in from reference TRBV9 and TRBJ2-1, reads DSGVTQTPKHLITATGQRVTLRCSPRSGDLSVYWYQQSLDQGLQFLIQYYNGEERAKGNILERFSAQQFPDLHSELNLSSLELGDSALYFCASSVSAGIYNEQFFGPGTRLTVL.